This note documents a single T cell receptor beta chain sequence. Antigen: not known. Individual cDNA molecules carried attached unique molecular identifiers. TCRdb re-called the 5' RACE reads through MiXCR, storing one row per CDR3 protein. The repertoire holds about 80,000 distinct CDR3 sequences, with around an eighth as singletons. V lost 10 bases and J lost 5, with 10 bases in between. This CDR3 spans 11 amino acids. CDR1 and CDR2 from the germline V gene are MNHNY and SVGAGI (reference sequence). This sample was included in a study of early T cells in non-severe SARS-CoV-2 infection. Findings of the study overall: Missing private and CD4 specificities, VDJdb matching favored anti-spike CD8 responses.

The chain recombines TRBV6-6 with TRBJ2-3; no definite D call. The sequenced sample consisted of whole blood. The clonotype was recovered from an adult who was a healthcare worker with PCR-confirmed SARS-CoV-2 infection or an uninfected control (not recorded which). CDR3 nucleotides: TGTGCCACAAACATGGGAGATACGCAGTATTTT. As protein: CATNMGDTQYF.